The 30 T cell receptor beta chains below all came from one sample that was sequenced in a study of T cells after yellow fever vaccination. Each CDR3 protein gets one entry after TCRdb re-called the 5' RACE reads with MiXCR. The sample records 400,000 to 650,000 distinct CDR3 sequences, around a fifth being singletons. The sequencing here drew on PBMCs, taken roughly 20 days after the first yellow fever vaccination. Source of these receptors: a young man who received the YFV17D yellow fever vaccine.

The CDR3 protein is CASSPAGSPRGETQYF. As DNA, the CDR3 is TGTGCCAGCAGTCCGGCCGGGTCTCCGCGAGGAGAGACCCAGTACTTC. This sequence joins TRBV6-2 or TRBV6-3 and TRBJ2-5; D gene ambiguous. Trimming removed 5 bases from V and 4 bases from J, with 20 bases in between. CDR1 is MNHEY, CDR2 SVGEGT, per germline. This CDR3 is 16 amino acids long.

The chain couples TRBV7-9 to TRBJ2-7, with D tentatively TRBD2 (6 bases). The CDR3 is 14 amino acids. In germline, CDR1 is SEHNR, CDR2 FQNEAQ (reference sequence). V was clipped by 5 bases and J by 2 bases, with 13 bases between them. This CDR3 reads CASSLGLIPYEQYF. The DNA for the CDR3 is TGTGCCAGCAGCCTGGGACTGATACCCTACGAGCAGTACTTC.

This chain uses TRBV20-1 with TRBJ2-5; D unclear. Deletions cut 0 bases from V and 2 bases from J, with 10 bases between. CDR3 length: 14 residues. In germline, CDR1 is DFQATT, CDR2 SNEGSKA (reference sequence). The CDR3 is CSARDIRVQETQYF. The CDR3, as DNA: TGCAGTGCTAGAGATATCCGAGTTCAAGAGACCCAGTACTTC.

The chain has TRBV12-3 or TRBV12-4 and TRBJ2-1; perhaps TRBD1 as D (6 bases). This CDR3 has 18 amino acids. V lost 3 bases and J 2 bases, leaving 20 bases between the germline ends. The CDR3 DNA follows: TGTGCCAGCAGTTTCCCTTCAGTACAGGGATTTGCCTACAATGAGCAGTTCTTC. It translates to CASSFPSVQGFAYNEQFF.

The CDR3 region is CASSFFPPGYGNQPQHF. CDR3 DNA sequence: TGTGCCAGCAGTTTTTTCCCCCCGGGGTACGGCAATCAGCCCCAGCATTTT. V and J are TRBV6-2 or TRBV6-3 and TRBJ1-5; D uncertain. CDR3 length equals 17 residues. V lost 4 bases, J lost 2 bases, and 18 bases lay in between. Germline CDR1 reads MNHEY; CDR2 reads SVGEGT.

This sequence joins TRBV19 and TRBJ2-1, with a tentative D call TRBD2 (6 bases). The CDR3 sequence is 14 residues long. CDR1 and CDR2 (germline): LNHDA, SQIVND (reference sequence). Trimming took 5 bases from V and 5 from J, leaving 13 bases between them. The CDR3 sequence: CASSWCGINNEQFF. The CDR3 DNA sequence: TGTGCCAGTAGTTGGTGCGGGATTAACAATGAGCAGTTCTTC.

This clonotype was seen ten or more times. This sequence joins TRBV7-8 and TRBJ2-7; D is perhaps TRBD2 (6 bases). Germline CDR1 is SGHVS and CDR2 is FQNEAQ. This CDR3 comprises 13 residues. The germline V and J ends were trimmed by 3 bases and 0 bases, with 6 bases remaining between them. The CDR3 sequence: CASSFGGSYEQYF. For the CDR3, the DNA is TGTGCCAGCAGCTTCGGGGGCTCCTACGAGCAGTACTTC.

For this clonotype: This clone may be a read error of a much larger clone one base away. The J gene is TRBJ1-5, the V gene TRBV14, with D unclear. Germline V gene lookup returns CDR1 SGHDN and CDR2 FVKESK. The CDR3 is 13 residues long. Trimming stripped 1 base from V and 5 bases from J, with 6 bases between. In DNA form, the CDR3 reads TGTGCCAGCAGCCAAGGCCCCTATCAGCCCCAGCATTTT. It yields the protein CASSQGPYQPQHF.

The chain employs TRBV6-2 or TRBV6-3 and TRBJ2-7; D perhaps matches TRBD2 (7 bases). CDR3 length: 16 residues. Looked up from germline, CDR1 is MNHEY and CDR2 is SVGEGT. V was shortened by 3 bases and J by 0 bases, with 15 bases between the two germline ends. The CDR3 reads CASSYHAGASSYEQYV. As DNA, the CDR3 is TGTGCCAGCAGTTATCACGCGGGGGCAAGCTCCTACGAGCAGTACGTC.

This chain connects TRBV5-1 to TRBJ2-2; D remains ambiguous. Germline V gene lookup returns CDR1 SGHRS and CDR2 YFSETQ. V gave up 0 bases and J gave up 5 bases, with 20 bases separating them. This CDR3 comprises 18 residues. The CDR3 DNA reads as TGCGCCAGCAGCTTGGAGTCAGGCCTGACGGTTTATACCGGGGAGCTGTTTTTT. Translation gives CASSLESGLTVYTGELFF.

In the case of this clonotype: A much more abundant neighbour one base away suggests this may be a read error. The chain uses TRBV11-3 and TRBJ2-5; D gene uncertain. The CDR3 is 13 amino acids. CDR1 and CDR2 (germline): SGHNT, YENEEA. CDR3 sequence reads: CASSLGLGKTQHF. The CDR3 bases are TGTGCCAGCAGCTTAGGGCTGGGAAAGACCCAGCACTTC.

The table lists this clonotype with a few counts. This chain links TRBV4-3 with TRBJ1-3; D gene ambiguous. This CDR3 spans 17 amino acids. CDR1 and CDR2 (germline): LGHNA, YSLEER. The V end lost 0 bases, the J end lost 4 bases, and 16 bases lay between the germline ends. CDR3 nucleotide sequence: TGCGCCAGCAGCCAAGATCCCCCTTCTTCGGCAGGAAACACCATATATTTT. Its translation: CASSQDPPSSAGNTIYF.

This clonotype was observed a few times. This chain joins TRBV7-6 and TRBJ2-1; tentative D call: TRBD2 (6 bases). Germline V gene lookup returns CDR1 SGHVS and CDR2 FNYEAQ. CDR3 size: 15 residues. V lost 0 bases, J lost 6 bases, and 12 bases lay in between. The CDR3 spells CASSLAPGGSNEQFF. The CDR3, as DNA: TGTGCCAGCAGCTTAGCCCCCGGAGGGTCCAATGAGCAGTTCTTC. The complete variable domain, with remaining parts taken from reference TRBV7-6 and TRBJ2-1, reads GAGVSQSPRYKVTKRGQDVALRCDPISGHVSLYWYRQALGQGPEFLTYFNYEAQQDKSGLPNDRFSAERPEGSISTLTIQRTEQRDSAMYRCASSLAPGGSNEQFFGPGTRLTVL.

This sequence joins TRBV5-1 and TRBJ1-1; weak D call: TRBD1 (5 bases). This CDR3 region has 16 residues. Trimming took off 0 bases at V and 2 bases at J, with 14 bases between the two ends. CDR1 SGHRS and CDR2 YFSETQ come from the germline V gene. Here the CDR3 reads CASSLEGTAVNTEAFF. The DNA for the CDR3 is TGCGCCAGCAGCTTGGAAGGGACGGCAGTAAACACTGAAGCTTTCTTT.

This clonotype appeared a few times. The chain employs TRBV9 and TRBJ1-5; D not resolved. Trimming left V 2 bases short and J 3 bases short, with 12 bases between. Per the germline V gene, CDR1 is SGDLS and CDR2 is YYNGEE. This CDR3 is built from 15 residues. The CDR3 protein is CASSVGGRPNQPQHF. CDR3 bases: TGTGCCAGCAGCGTTGGAGGGCGCCCCAATCAGCCCCAGCATTTT.

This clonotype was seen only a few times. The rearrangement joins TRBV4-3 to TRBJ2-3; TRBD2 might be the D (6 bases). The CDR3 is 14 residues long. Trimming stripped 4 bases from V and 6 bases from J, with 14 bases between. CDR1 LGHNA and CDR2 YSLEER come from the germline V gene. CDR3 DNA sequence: TGCGCCAGCAGCCCTATCGGGAGCGGGGATACGCAGTATTTT. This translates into CASSPIGSGDTQYF.

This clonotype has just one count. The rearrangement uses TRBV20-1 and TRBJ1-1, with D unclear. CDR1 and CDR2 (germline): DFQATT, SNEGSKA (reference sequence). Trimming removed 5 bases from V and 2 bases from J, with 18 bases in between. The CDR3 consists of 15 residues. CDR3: CSARQPRRANTEAFF. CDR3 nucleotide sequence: TGCAGTGCTCGACAACCAAGGAGGGCTAACACTGAAGCTTTCTTT.

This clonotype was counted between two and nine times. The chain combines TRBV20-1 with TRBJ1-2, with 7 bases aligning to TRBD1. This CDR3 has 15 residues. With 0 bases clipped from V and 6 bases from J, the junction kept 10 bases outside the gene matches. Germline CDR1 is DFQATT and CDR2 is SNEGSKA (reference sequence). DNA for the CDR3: TGCAGTGCTAGAGATGCCGAGGACAGGCCGAATGGCTACACCTTC. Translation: CSARDAEDRPNGYTF.

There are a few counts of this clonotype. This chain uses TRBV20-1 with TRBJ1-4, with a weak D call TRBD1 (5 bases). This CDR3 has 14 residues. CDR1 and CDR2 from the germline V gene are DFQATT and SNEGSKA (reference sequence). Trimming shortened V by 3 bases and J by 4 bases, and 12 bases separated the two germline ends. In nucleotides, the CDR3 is TGCAGTGCTAGGTCAGGGCAGGGTAATGAAAAACTGTTTTTT. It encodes CSARSGQGNEKLFF.

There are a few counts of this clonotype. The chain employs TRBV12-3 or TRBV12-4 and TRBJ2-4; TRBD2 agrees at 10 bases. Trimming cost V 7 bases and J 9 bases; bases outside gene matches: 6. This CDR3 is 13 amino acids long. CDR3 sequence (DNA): TGTGCCAGCAAGGCCGGACTAGCGGCCATTCAGTACTTC. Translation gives CASKAGLAAIQYF.

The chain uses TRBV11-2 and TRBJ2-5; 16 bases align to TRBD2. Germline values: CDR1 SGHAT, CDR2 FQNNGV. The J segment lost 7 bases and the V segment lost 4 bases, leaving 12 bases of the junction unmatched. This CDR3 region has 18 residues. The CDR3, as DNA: TGTGCCAGCAGCTCGGGACTAGCGGGGGGGCCTGGGGTTGGGACCCAGTACTTC. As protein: CASSSGLAGGPGVGTQYF.

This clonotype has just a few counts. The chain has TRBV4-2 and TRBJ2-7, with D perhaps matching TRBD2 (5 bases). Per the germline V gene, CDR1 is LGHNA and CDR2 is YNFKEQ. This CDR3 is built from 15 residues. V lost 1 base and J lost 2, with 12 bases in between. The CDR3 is CASSQVFGEPYEQYF. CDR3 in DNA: TGTGCCAGCAGCCAAGTTTTCGGGGAGCCCTACGAGCAGTACTTC.

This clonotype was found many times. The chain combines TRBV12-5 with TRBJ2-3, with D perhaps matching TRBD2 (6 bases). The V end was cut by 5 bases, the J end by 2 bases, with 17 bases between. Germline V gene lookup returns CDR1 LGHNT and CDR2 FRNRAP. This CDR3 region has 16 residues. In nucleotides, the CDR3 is TGTGCTAGTGGTCCCCCTCGGGCTAGCGACACAGATACGCAGTATTTT. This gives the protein CASGPPRASDTDTQYF. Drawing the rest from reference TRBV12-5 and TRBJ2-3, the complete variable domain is DARVTQTPRHKVTEMGQEVTMRCQPILGHNTVFWYRQTMMQGLELLAYFRNRAPLDDSGMPKDRFSAEMPDATLATLKIQPSEPRDSAVYFCASGPPRASDTDTQYFGPGTRLTVL.

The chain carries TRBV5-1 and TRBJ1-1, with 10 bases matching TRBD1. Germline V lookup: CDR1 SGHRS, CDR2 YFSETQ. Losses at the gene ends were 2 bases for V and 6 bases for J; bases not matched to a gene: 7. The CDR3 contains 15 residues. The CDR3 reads CASSLTGTGVSEAFF. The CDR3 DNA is TGCGCCAGCAGCTTAACCGGGACAGGGGTGTCTGAAGCTTTCTTT.

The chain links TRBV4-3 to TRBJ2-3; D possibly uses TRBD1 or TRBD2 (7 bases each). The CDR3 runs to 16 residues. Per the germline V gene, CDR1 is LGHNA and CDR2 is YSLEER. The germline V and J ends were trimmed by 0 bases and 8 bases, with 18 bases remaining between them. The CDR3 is CASSQDLGAGGVTQYF. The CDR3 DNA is TGCGCCAGCAGCCAAGATCTGGGAGCAGGGGGGGTTACGCAGTATTTT.

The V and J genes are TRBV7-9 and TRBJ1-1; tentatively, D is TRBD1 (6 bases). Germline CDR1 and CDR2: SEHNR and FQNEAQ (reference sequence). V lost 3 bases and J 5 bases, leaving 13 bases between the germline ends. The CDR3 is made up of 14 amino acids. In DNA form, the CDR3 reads TGTGCCAGCAGCTTGGTCAGGGGATGGACTGAAGCTTTCTTT. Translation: CASSLVRGWTEAFF.

Here the CDR3 reads CASSSADTDTQYF. CDR3 bases: TGTGCCAGCAGCTCGGCGGATACAGATACGCAGTATTTT. The chain recombines TRBV7-2 with TRBJ2-3; D call uncertain. There are 13 residues in the CDR3. Trimming cost V 4 bases and J 3 bases, with 8 bases left between them. Germline V gene data show CDR1 as SGHTA and CDR2 as FQGNSA.

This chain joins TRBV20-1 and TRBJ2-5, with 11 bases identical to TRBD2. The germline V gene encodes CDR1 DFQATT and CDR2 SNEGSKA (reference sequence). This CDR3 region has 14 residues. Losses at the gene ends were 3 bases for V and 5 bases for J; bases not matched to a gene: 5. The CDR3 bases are TGCAGTGCTAGCCCTAGCGGGGGGTCGGAGACCCAGTACTTC. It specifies CSASPSGGSETQYF.

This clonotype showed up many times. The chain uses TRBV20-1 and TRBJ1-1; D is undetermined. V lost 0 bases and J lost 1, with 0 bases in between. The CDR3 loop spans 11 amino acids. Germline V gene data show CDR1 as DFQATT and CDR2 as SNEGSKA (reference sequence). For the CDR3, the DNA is TGCAGTGCTAGAGAGAACACTGAAGCTTTCTTT. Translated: CSARENTEAFF.

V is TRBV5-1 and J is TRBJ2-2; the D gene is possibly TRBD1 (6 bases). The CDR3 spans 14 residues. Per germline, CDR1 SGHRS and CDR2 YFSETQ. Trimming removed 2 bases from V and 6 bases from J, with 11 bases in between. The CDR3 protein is CASSFYRDAGELFF. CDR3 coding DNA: TGCGCCAGCAGCTTTTACAGGGACGCCGGGGAGCTGTTTTTT. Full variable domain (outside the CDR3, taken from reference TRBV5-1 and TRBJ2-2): KAGVTQTPRYLIKTRGQQVTLSCSPISGHRSVSWYQQTPGQGLQFLFEYFSETQRNKGNFPGRFSGRQFSNSRSEMNVSTLELGDSALYLCASSFYRDAGELFFGEGSRLTVL.